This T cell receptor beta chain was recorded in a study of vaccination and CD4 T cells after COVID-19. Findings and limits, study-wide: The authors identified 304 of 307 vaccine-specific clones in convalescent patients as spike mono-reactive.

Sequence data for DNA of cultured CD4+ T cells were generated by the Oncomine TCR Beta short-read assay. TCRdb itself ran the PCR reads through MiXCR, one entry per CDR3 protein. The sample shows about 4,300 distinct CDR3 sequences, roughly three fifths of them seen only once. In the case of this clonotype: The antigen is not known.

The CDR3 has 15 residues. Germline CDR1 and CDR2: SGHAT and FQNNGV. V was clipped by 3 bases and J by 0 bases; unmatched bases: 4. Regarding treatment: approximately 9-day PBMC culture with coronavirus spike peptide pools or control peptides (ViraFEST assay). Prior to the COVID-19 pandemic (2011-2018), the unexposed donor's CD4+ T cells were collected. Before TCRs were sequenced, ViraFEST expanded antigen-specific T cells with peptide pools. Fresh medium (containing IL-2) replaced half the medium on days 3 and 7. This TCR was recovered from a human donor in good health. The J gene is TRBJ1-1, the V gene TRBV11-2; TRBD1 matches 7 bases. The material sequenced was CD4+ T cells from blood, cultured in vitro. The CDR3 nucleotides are TGTGCCAGCAGCTTTAGGGGGCCCGTGAACACTGAAGCTTTCTTT. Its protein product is CASSFRGPVNTEAFF.